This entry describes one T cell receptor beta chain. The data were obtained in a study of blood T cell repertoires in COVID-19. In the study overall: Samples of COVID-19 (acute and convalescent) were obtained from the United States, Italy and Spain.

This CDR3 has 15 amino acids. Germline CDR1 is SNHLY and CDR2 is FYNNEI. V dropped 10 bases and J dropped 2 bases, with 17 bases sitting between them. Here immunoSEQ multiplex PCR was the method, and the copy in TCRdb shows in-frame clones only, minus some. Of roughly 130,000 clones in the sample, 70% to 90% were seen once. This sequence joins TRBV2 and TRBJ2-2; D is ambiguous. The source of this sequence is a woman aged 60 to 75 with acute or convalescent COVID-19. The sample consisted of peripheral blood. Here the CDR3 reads CATDISFSNTGELFF. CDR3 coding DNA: TGTGCCACAGATATTAGCTTCTCAAACACCGGGGAGCTGTTTTTT.